This record concerns one TCR beta chain sequence. This sample was included in a study of blood T cell repertoires in COVID-19. Turning to the study itself: From T cells, B-cell-depleted T cells, or PBMCs came the material, which was cDNA or gDNA.

Original analysis: Amplification of reference gene primers was used by the study to estimate nucleated cell counts. Libraries were prepared by immunoSEQ multiplex PCR; TCRdb keeps only in-frame clonotypes and omits some of them. Clone size and the V and J calls come from that table; the DNA yielded D and trimming. The sample has around 83,000 clones, 80% to 90% seen once. The CDR3 totals 14 residues. V gave up 3 bases and J gave up 2 bases; unmatched junction bases: 4. Germline V gene data show CDR1 as MNHEY and CDR2 as SVGAGI. Sequencing input: peripheral blood. This sequence was found in a man aged 65 to 79 with active or convalescent COVID-19. The chain links TRBV6-5 to TRBJ2-7; 7 positions match TRBD1. CDR3 amino acids: CASSYGQGAYEQYF. CDR3 nucleotide sequence: TGTGCCAGCAGTTATGGTCAGGGGGCCTACGAGCAGTACTTC.